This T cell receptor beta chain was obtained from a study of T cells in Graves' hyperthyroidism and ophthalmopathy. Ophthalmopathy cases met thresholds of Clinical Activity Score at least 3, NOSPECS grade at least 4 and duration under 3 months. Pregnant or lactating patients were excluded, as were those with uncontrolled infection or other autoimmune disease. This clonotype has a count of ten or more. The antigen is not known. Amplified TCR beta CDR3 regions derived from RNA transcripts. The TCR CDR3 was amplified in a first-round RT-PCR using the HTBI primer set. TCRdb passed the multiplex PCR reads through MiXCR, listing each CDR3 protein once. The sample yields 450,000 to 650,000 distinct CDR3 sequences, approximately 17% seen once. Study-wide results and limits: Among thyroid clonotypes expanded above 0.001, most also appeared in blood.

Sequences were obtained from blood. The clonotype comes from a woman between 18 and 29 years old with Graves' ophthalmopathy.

CDR3 nucleotides: TGCGCCAGCAGCCAAGTTTTTGGGGTTACTGAAGCTTTCTTT. This translates into CASSQVFGVTEAFF. The chain has TRBV4-1 and TRBJ1-1; D unclear. Between the trimmed V and J ends, which lost 1 base and 5 bases, there was a span of 11 bases. Per germline, CDR1 MGHRA and CDR2 YSYEKL. The CDR3 extends over 14 amino acids.